The 32 T cell receptor beta chains given below trace back to one sample, sequenced in a study of T cells in Graves' hyperthyroidism and ophthalmopathy. TCR beta CDR3 regions were amplified from RNA. A first-round RT-PCR of the TCR CDR3 used the HTBI primer set. TCRdb passed the multiplex PCR reads through MiXCR, listing each CDR3 protein once. The table has almost 600,000 distinct CDR3 sequences, approximately 15% seen once. The sample comprised blood. Receptor source: a woman aged 30 to 39 with Graves' hyperthyroidism that later progressed to Graves' ophthalmopathy.

The table lists this clonotype with many counts. This chain connects TRBV28 to TRBJ2-1, with TRBD2 identical over 14 bases. The V gene's germline CDR1 is MDHEN and CDR2 SYDVKM. The CDR3 runs to 15 residues. Trimming cost V 6 bases and J 9 bases; bases outside gene matches: 7. The CDR3 here is CASRKTSGRAFEQFF. The DNA of the CDR3 is TGTGCCAGCAGAAAGACTAGCGGGAGGGCGTTTGAGCAGTTCTTC.

The chain couples TRBV29-1 to TRBJ2-1; D might be TRBD2 (6 bases). The CDR3 is 14 amino acids. Trimming took 6 bases from V and 8 from J, leaving 20 bases between them. The V gene's germline CDR1 is SQVTM and CDR2 ANQGSEA. The CDR3 coding sequence is TGCAGCGTCGAACGGGACTTCCCTTCCCATGAGCAGTTCTTC. This sequence encodes CSVERDFPSHEQFF.

This clonotype was seen a handful of times. CDR3 loop: CASLTGARAGELFF. The CDR3, as DNA: TGTGCCAGTCTCACAGGGGCCCGGGCCGGGGAGCTGTTTTTT. The chain employs TRBV19 and TRBJ2-2, with 7 bases matching TRBD1. Germline assignment: CDR1 LNHDA and CDR2 SQIVND (reference sequence). The CDR3 loop spans 14 amino acids. Trimming cost V 8 bases and J 6 bases; bases outside gene matches: 9.

The table lists this clonotype with a few counts. This chain uses TRBV7-2 with TRBJ2-4, with D possibly matching TRBD2 (5 bases). Germline CDR1 is SGHTA and CDR2 is FQGNSA. This CDR3 has 15 residues. V lost 7 bases to trimming and J lost 6 bases, with 19 bases between them. CDR3 amino acids: CASTTLTGYGNIQYF. CDR3 sequence (DNA): TGTGCCAGCACCACCTTAACGGGGTACGGAAACATTCAGTACTTC.

Details on this clonotype: Being one base from a much bigger clone, this may be a read error. The CDR3 does not close with the conserved phenylalanine or tryptophan, likely indicating a read error. The chain couples TRBV27 to TRBJ1-4; maybe TRBD1 (6 bases). The V and J ends lost 4 bases and 3 bases respectively, with 12 bases between them. The CDR3 loop spans 15 amino acids. Germline-derived CDR1 and CDR2 are MNHEY and SMNVEV (reference sequence). DNA of the CDR3: TGTGCCAGCAGTTCCCGGGGGCGGGCTAATGAAAAACTGTTTTCT. It is translated as CASSSRGRANEKLFS.

This clonotype was seen only a few times. The rearrangement uses TRBV30 and TRBJ1-5; maybe TRBD1 (6 bases). Between the trimmed V and J ends, which lost 3 bases and 3 bases, there was a span of 15 bases. The CDR3 is 15 residues long. Germline CDR1 is GTSNPN and CDR2 is SVGIG (reference sequence). CDR3 nucleotide sequence: TGTGCCTGGAGCCCCTACCCAGGGGTCAATCAGCCCCAGCATTTT. Its protein is CAWSPYPGVNQPQHF.

There are many counts of this clonotype. The CDR3 bases are TGTGCCAGCAGCGGGGACAGCCGCTATGGCTACACCTTC. Its translation is CASSGDSRYGYTF. The chain uses TRBV6-1 and TRBJ1-2; 7 nucleotides line up with TRBD1. The length of the CDR3 is 13 residues. Germline assignment: CDR1 MNHNS and CDR2 SASEGT. Trimming cost V 6 bases and J 4 bases; bases outside gene matches: 5.

This clonotype showed up just once. The chain recombines TRBV30 with TRBJ1-3; tentative D call: TRBD1 (5 bases). Germline V gene data show CDR1 as GTSNPN and CDR2 as SVGIG (reference sequence). The CDR3 covers 15 residues. V was cut by 6 bases and J by 2 bases, with 17 bases left in between. DNA of the CDR3: TGTGCCTGCAGTTTACGGACGGGGCCTGGAAACACCATATATTTT. As protein: CACSLRTGPGNTIYF.

This clonotype came up many times. This chain uses TRBV12-3 or TRBV12-4 with TRBJ2-3, with 10 bases identical to TRBD2. The V segment lost 7 bases and the J segment 8 bases; nucleotides outside the gene matches: 15. CDR3 length: 16 amino acids. CDR3 bases: TGTGCCAGCACCACTTTAGCGGGGGGCGGAGTGAGTACGCAGTATTTT. This sequence encodes CASTTLAGGGVSTQYF.

This clonotype was seen more than once but under ten times. This rearrangement joins TRBV5-1 to TRBJ2-7, with TRBD1 matching 10 bases. Per germline, CDR1 SGHRS and CDR2 YFSETQ. This CDR3 is 16 amino acids long. Unmatched junction bases numbered 10, after V lost 2 bases and J lost 5 bases. The CDR3: CASSLQVGTGDDEQYF. The CDR3 nucleotides read TGCGCCAGCAGCTTACAAGTCGGGACAGGGGACGACGAGCAGTACTTC.

This clonotype showed up many times. The rearrangement uses TRBV28 and TRBJ1-2; D possibly corresponds to TRBD1 (6 bases). This CDR3 has 15 amino acids. The germline gives CDR1 MDHEN, CDR2 SYDVKM. The ends were cut back, 8 bases at V and 4 bases at J, with 20 bases in the middle. CDR3 sequence (DNA): TGTGCCAGCGCAACGGGCCCCCGACAGGTCTATGGCTACACCTTC. Translation: CASATGPRQVYGYTF.

Ten or more counts support this clonotype. This rearrangement joins TRBV14 to TRBJ1-2, with D perhaps TRBD1 (5 bases). In germline, CDR1 is SGHDN, CDR2 FVKESK. The CDR3 extends over 14 amino acids. V gave up 1 base and J gave up 6 bases, with 12 bases separating them. The CDR3 DNA follows: TGTGCCAGCAGCCAAGTCTGGGGACCTGATGGCTACACCTTC. It specifies CASSQVWGPDGYTF.

This clonotype has at least ten counts. This chain connects TRBV7-9 to TRBJ2-1; 9 bases are shared with TRBD2. The J segment lost 8 bases and the V segment lost 5 bases, leaving 13 bases of the junction unmatched. Germline loops: CDR1 SEHNR, CDR2 FQNEAQ (reference sequence). This CDR3 contains 16 residues. This CDR3 reads CASSGRGSGSLDEQFF. DNA for the CDR3: TGTGCCAGCAGCGGGAGGGGTAGCGGGAGTCTTGATGAGCAGTTCTTC.

J is TRBJ2-1 and V is TRBV4-2; 7 nucleotides agree with TRBD2. The germline gives CDR1 LGHNA, CDR2 YNFKEQ. V shed 1 base and J 3 bases; nucleotides not matched to a gene: 6. This CDR3 contains 16 residues. The CDR3 protein is CASSQASGGVYNEQFF. CDR3 nucleotide sequence: TGTGCCAGCAGCCAAGCTAGCGGAGGGGTCTACAATGAGCAGTTCTTC.

This clonotype was found many times. Here the CDR3 reads CARAVAKLGTEAFF. CDR3 bases: TGTGCCCGTGCAGTTGCTAAGTTGGGGACTGAAGCTTTCTTT. V usage is TRBV30 and J usage is TRBJ1-1, with D unresolved. Trimming removed 8 bases at V and 5 bases at J, with 21 bases between. Germline CDR1 GTSNPN, CDR2 SVGIG (reference sequence). This CDR3 is 14 amino acids long.

In regard to this clonotype: A much larger clone differs by one base, so this may be a read error. No conserved phenylalanine or tryptophan is present at the end of the CDR3, so a read error is the likely explanation. The chain carries TRBV9 and TRBJ2-5, with D perhaps TRBD2 (6 bases). The germline gives CDR1 SGDLS, CDR2 YYNGEE. With 0 bases removed from V and 11 bases from J, the gap between germline ends came to 17 bases. The CDR3 loop spans 14 amino acids. CDR3 loop: CASSVAVQAGIQYV. As DNA, the CDR3 is TGTGCCAGCAGCGTAGCTGTCCAGGCGGGGATTCAGTACGTC.

The V call is TRBV6-1, the J call TRBJ2-2, with D tentatively TRBD2 (6 bases). Germline values: CDR1 MNHNS, CDR2 SASEGT. The length of the CDR3 is 16 residues. The V end was cut by 6 bases, the J end by 4 bases, with 18 bases between. CDR3 sequence reads: CASSHTKGLPTGELFF. The CDR3 DNA reads TGTGCCAGCAGCCACACCAAAGGACTACCCACCGGGGAGCTGTTTTTT.

This clonotype was counted at least ten times. The rearrangement uses TRBV12-3 or TRBV12-4 and TRBJ2-1; D may be TRBD2 (6 bases). The V end lost 6 bases, the J end lost 6 bases, and 12 bases lay between the germline ends. The CDR3 extends over 13 amino acids. The CDR3 sequence is CASSKDYSNEQFF. CDR3 coding DNA: TGTGCCAGCAGCAAGGACTACTCCAATGAGCAGTTCTTC.

This clonotype showed up many times. The chain employs TRBV28 and TRBJ2-5, with D perhaps matching TRBD1 (6 bases). Between the trimmed V and J ends, which lost 6 bases and 6 bases, there was a span of 20 bases. Germline V lookup: CDR1 MDHEN, CDR2 SYDVKM. The CDR3 is 15 amino acids. CDR3 in amino acids: CASSSTIRGQKTQYF. In DNA form, the CDR3 reads TGTGCCAGCAGCTCTACCATCAGGGGCCAGAAGACCCAGTACTTC.

This clonotype was seen repeatedly, ten times or more. The CDR3 sequence is CASSQDPRGATEAFF. The CDR3 DNA reads as TGCGCCAGCAGCCAAGATCCAAGAGGAGCGACTGAAGCTTTCTTT. The V call is TRBV4-3, the J call TRBJ1-1; D ambiguous. From germline, CDR1 is LGHNA and CDR2 YSLEER. Trimming left V 0 bases short and J 5 bases short, with 13 bases between. The CDR3 is 15 residues long.

This clonotype was recorded at least ten times. This rearrangement joins TRBV5-1 to TRBJ1-2; D uncertain. V gave up 4 bases and J gave up 8 bases, with 15 bases separating them. Germline CDR1 is SGHRS and CDR2 is YFSETQ. The CDR3 is made up of 13 amino acids. Here the CDR3 reads CASSQEGVGGYTF. In DNA, the CDR3 is TGCGCCAGCAGCCAGGAGGGCGTCGGGGGCTACACCTTC.

This chain links TRBV19 with TRBJ2-2; TRBD2 is a possible D gene (5 bases). The V end was cut by 1 base, the J end by 6 bases, with 9 bases between. In germline, CDR1 is LNHDA, CDR2 SQIVND (reference sequence). The CDR3 extends over 14 amino acids. CDR3 amino acids: CASSIGGSAGELFF. CDR3 in DNA: TGTGCCAGTAGTATAGGAGGTAGCGCCGGGGAGCTGTTTTTT.

This clonotype occurred a few times. A read error is possible here, since a much larger clone lies one base away. The V call is TRBV10-3, the J call TRBJ1-5, with D uncertain. Germline lookup yields CDR1 ENHRY and CDR2 SYGVKD. This CDR3 is built from 15 residues. The V and J ends lost 7 bases and 4 bases respectively, with 17 bases between them. Written as DNA, the CDR3 is TGTGCCATCATCGCCCTGGAGGGAAGAAATCAGCCCCAGCATTTT. Its translation is CAIIALEGRNQPQHF.

This clonotype was counted many times. J is TRBJ1-2 and V is TRBV3-1; perhaps TRBD1 as D (5 bases). V lost 3 bases, J lost 2 bases, and 7 bases lay in between. Per the germline V gene, CDR1 is LGHDT and CDR2 is YNNKEL (reference sequence). CDR3 length: 13 amino acids. Written as DNA, the CDR3 is TGTGCCAGCAGCCAGAGACAGAACTATGGCTACACCTTC. Protein product: CASSQRQNYGYTF. The full variable domain, completed using reference TRBV3-1 and TRBJ1-2, is DTAVSQTPKYLVTQMGNDKSIKCEQNLGHDTMYWYKQDSKKFLKIMFSYNNKELIINETVPNRFSPKSPDKAHLNLHINSLELGDSAVYFCASSQRQNYGYTFGSGTRLTVV.

This chain uses TRBV12-5 with TRBJ1-1; perhaps TRBD1 as D (5 bases). Trimming left V 4 bases short and J 2 bases short, with 14 bases between. The germline V gene encodes CDR1 LGHNT and CDR2 FRNRAP. There are 15 residues in the CDR3. In DNA form, the CDR3 reads TGTGCTAGTGGTTCAGTCTCGGGGGGTAACACTGAAGCTTTCTTT. Its protein is CASGSVSGGNTEAFF.

This clonotype was seen many times. The rearrangement links TRBV11-2 to TRBJ1-1; no reliable D call. Trimming took off 4 bases at V and 4 bases at J, with 13 bases between the two ends. The CDR3 extends over 14 amino acids. Per germline, CDR1 SGHAT and CDR2 FQNNGV. The chain's CDR3 is CASSWRVVGTEAFF. CDR3 sequence (DNA): TGTGCCAGCAGCTGGAGGGTTGTGGGCACTGAAGCTTTCTTT.

This chain links TRBV7-9 with TRBJ2-5; tentative D call: TRBD2 (6 bases). CDR1 is SEHNR and CDR2 is FQNEAQ in the germline V gene (reference sequence). There are 16 residues in the CDR3. Trimming cost V 9 bases and J 0 bases, with 20 bases left between them. CDR3 sequence reads: CARSYSAGPYQETQYF. DNA for the CDR3: TGTGCCAGAAGTTATTCGGCGGGGCCGTACCAAGAGACCCAGTACTTC.

This clonotype was seen repeatedly, ten times or more. J is TRBJ2-3 and V is TRBV6-2 or TRBV6-3; D may be TRBD1 or TRBD2 (5 bases each). CDR1 MNHEY and CDR2 SVGEGT come from the germline V gene. V shed 4 bases and J shed 6 bases, with 11 bases lying between them. The CDR3 is 13 amino acids. CDR3 region: CASSWDEPDTQYF. The CDR3 DNA sequence: TGTGCCAGCAGTTGGGACGAGCCGGATACGCAGTATTTT.

This clonotype was seen many times. This chain joins TRBV29-1 and TRBJ2-5; 8 nucleotides line up with TRBD2. With V trimmed by 0 bases and J by 2 bases, 5 bases remained unmatched. The length of the CDR3 is 15 residues. The germline gives CDR1 SQVTM, CDR2 ANQGSEA. The CDR3: CSVEDAGGRQETQYF. In nucleotides, the CDR3 is TGCAGCGTTGAAGATGCGGGGGGTCGGCAAGAGACCCAGTACTTC.

V and J are TRBV9 and TRBJ2-2; 7 bases are shared with TRBD2. CDR1 and CDR2 from the germline V gene are SGDLS and YYNGEE. The V and J ends lost 3 bases and 2 bases, in that order; junction bases with no gene match: 7. The CDR3 runs to 16 residues. The DNA for the CDR3 is TGTGCCAGCAGCGGGGGGGGGACTGCTAACACCGGGGAGCTGTTTTTT. It translates to CASSGGGTANTGELFF.

The sample holds a few counts of this clonotype. This chain connects TRBV15 to TRBJ2-3; 8 bases map to TRBD2. Germline V CDR1 and CDR2: LNHNV, YYDKDF (reference sequence). The J segment lost 6 bases and the V segment lost 5 bases, leaving 7 bases of the junction unmatched. CDR3 size: 14 residues. CDR3 in DNA: TGTGCCACCAGCTCGCGGGGGGAAGTGGATACGCAGTATTTT. Encoded protein: CATSSRGEVDTQYF.

In its sample, this clonotype was seen many times. The chain joins TRBV30 to TRBJ1-4; the D is unclear. Germline V CDR1 and CDR2: GTSNPN, SVGIG (reference sequence). This CDR3 spans 15 amino acids. The V end was cut by 1 base, the J end by 5 bases, with 14 bases between. CDR3 DNA sequence: TGTGCCTGGAGTGGGGGAACAGCGAAGAATGAAAAACTGTTTTTT. As protein: CAWSGGTAKNEKLFF.